The 22 T cell receptor beta chains in this list originate from one sample, sequenced in a study of blood T cell repertoires in COVID-19. The method was immunoSEQ multiplex PCR; TCRdb's version includes in-frame clones alone and lacks a portion of them. Here the sample spans fewer than 400,000 clones, roughly 85% being singletons. Sequencing was performed on PBMCs or T cells enriched from blood (not recorded which). All receptors derive from a man aged 25 to 45 who had recovered from COVID-19.

V and J are TRBV9 and TRBJ2-5, with a possible D match to TRBD2 (5 bases). The V and J ends lost 4 bases and 7 bases respectively, with 14 bases between them. This CDR3 contains 13 residues. Germline CDR1 SGDLS, CDR2 YYNGEE. The DNA for the CDR3 is TGTGCCAGCAGCATAAGCGGTTACGGGACCCAGTACTTC. Amino acid sequence: CASSISGYGTQYF. Together with reference TRBV9 and TRBJ2-5, the CDR3 gives the full variable domain: DSGVTQTPKHLITATGQRVTLRCSPRSGDLSVYWYQQSLDQGLQFLIQYYNGEERAKGNILERFSAQQFPDLHSELNLSSLELGDSALYFCASSISGYGTQYFGPGTRLLVL.

The chain is built from TRBV7-9 and TRBJ1-2; the match to TRBD1 covers 8 bases. The germline gives CDR1 SEHNR, CDR2 FQNEAQ (reference sequence). The trim removed 5 bases at V and 6 bases at J, leaving 11 bases unmatched. The CDR3 loop spans 15 amino acids. The CDR3 loop is CASSVDRGSWNGYTF. The DNA of the CDR3 is TGTGCCAGCAGCGTCGACAGGGGAAGTTGGAATGGCTACACCTTC.

The gene calls are TRBV5-8 and TRBJ1-1; 9 positions agree with TRBD1. The CDR3 loop spans 15 amino acids. J gave up 2 bases and V 6 bases, and 8 bases lay outside the gene matches. Germline values: CDR1 SGHTS, CDR2 YDEGEE. The chain's CDR3 is CASNLPGQGNTEAFF. The CDR3 DNA is TGTGCCAGCAACCTTCCGGGACAGGGAAACACTGAAGCTTTCTTT. The full variable domain, with the rest looked up from reference TRBV5-8 and TRBJ1-1, is EAGVTQSPTHLIKTRGQQATLRCSPISGHTSVYWYQQALGLGLQFLLWYDEGEERNRGNFPPRFSGRQFPNYSSELNVNALELEDSALYLCASNLPGQGNTEAFFGQGTRLTVV.

This chain's CDR3 is CASSPQGQGNTEAFF. CDR3 sequence (DNA): TGCGCCAGCAGCCCGCAGGGACAGGGAAACACTGAAGCTTTCTTT. The V and J genes are TRBV5-1 and TRBJ1-1; 9 bases fit TRBD1. CDR1 and CDR2 from the germline V gene are SGHRS and YFSETQ. V lost 4 bases, J lost 2 bases, and 6 bases stayed unmatched. This CDR3 region has 15 residues.

The V call is TRBV9, the J call TRBJ2-2; the D gene is possibly TRBD2 (6 bases). Germline V gene data show CDR1 as SGDLS and CDR2 as YYNGEE. The CDR3 sequence is 15 residues long. The ends were cut back, 0 bases at V and 3 bases at J, with 9 bases in the middle. The CDR3 sequence: CASSVGPGDTGELFF. The CDR3 region has the DNA TGTGCCAGCAGCGTAGGTCCGGGGGACACCGGGGAGCTGTTTTTT.

The chain has TRBV6-4 and TRBJ2-6; TRBD1 is a possible D gene (6 bases). The CDR3 has 15 amino acids. V dropped 3 bases and J dropped 1 base, with 7 bases sitting between them. Per germline, CDR1 MRHNA and CDR2 SNTAGT. The CDR3 DNA follows: TGTGCCAGCAGTGATACAGGGTCTGGGGCCAACGTCCTGACTTTC. This sequence encodes CASSDTGSGANVLTF.

V usage is TRBV5-1 and J usage is TRBJ2-5, with D perhaps TRBD2 (6 bases). The germline V gene has CDR1 SGHRS and CDR2 YFSETQ. This CDR3 is 14 amino acids long. V lost 3 bases, J lost 5 bases, and 14 bases lay in between. CDR3 amino acids: CASSSLKSGETQYF. The CDR3 DNA sequence: TGCGCCAGCAGCTCACTTAAAAGCGGGGAGACCCAGTACTTC. Filled out from reference TRBV5-1 and TRBJ2-5, the complete variable domain reads KAGVTQTPRYLIKTRGQQVTLSCSPISGHRSVSWYQQTPGQGLQFLFEYFSETQRNKGNFPGRFSGRQFSNSRSEMNVSTLELGDSALYLCASSSLKSGETQYFGPGTRLLVL.

The CDR3 coding sequence is TGCGCCAGCAGCCAAGTAGTTAGGGAGGGAGACCAGCCCCAGCATTTT. As protein: CASSQVVREGDQPQHF. The V gene is TRBV4-1, the J gene TRBJ1-5, with no clear D. Germline CDR1 is MGHRA and CDR2 is YSYEKL. CDR3 length: 16 residues. V was shortened by 1 base and J by 7 bases, with 17 bases between the two germline ends.

The genes are TRBV27 and TRBJ2-7; TRBD2 matches at 7 bases. The CDR3 totals 15 residues. The germline CDR1 and CDR2 sequences are MNHEY and SMNVEV (reference sequence). Unmatched junction bases numbered 14, after V lost 5 bases and J lost 7 bases. The chain's CDR3 is CASSTRGEGTGEQYF. The CDR3 region has the DNA TGTGCCAGCAGTACACGGGGGGAAGGGACGGGTGAGCAGTACTTC.

V and J are TRBV6-2 or TRBV6-3 and TRBJ2-5; TRBD1 agrees at 7 bases. Looked up from germline, CDR1 is MNHEY and CDR2 is SVGEGT. The CDR3 sequence is 15 residues long. The V gene end was trimmed by 2 bases and the J gene end by 0 bases; junction bases not matched to a gene: 3. CDR3 sequence: CASSYDREYQETQYF. The CDR3 nucleotides are TGTGCCAGCAGTTACGACAGGGAGTACCAAGAGACCCAGTACTTC.

The V gene is TRBV13, the J gene TRBJ1-4, with a possible D match to TRBD1 (5 bases). The CDR3 spans 16 residues. Germline CDR1 PRHDT, CDR2 FYEKMQ (reference sequence). V shed 0 bases and J shed 0 bases, with 8 bases lying between them. CDR3 amino acids: CASSLGGGTTNEKLFF. DNA of the CDR3: TGTGCCAGCAGCTTAGGCGGGGGGACAACTAATGAAAAACTGTTTTTT.

V usage is TRBV6-5 and J usage is TRBJ1-6; TRBD1 is a possible D gene (6 bases). Trimming stripped 5 bases from V and 10 bases from J, with 18 bases between. The CDR3 has 15 residues. CDR1 MNHEY and CDR2 SVGAGI come from the germline V gene. This CDR3 is CASSPQGQGWSPLHF. DNA for the CDR3: TGTGCCAGCAGTCCCCAGGGGCAGGGATGGTCACCCCTCCACTTT.

The chain employs TRBV5-4 and TRBJ2-5; a possible D gene is TRBD1 (5 bases). Germline V gene lookup returns CDR1 SGHNT and CDR2 YYREEE (reference sequence). The V end was cut by 4 bases, the J end by 5 bases, with 18 bases between. This CDR3 has 15 residues. The CDR3 loop reads CASSPRQTLGETQYF. The CDR3 DNA reads as TGTGCCAGCAGCCCCCGACAGACCCTTGGGGAGACCCAGTACTTC.

CDR3 DNA: TGTGCCAGCAGCGGACTAGCGGGGGTTGGAGAGACCCAGTACTTC. Residues: CASSGLAGVGETQYF. This chain connects TRBV2 to TRBJ2-5, with 13 bases matching TRBD2. Germline CDR1 is SNHLY and CDR2 is FYNNEI. The CDR3 has 15 amino acids. Trimming took 6 bases from V and 4 from J; bases not matched to a gene: 5.

The rearrangement links TRBV6-6 to TRBJ1-2; D not resolved. Per the germline V gene, CDR1 is MNHNY and CDR2 is SVGAGI (reference sequence). This CDR3 comprises 13 residues. V shed 6 bases and J shed 1 base, with 9 bases lying between them. CDR3 coding DNA: TGTGCCAGCAGGCGGGGTCGTAACTATGGCTACACCTTC. It is translated as CASRRGRNYGYTF.

The chain recombines TRBV5-1 with TRBJ2-2, with 7 bases aligning to TRBD2. Germline V CDR1 and CDR2: SGHRS, YFSETQ. The V and J ends lost 5 bases and 0 bases, in that order; junction bases with no gene match: 4. This CDR3 is 15 amino acids long. CDR3 DNA sequence: TGCGCCAGCAGGCCAGCGGGATCGAACACCGGGGAGCTGTTTTTT. Its translation: CASRPAGSNTGELFF.

The chain has TRBV5-1 and TRBJ2-2; 9 positions match TRBD1. CDR1 and CDR2 (germline): SGHRS, YFSETQ. The CDR3 consists of 17 residues. V lost 2 bases to trimming and J lost 6 bases; unmatched junction nucleotides: 11. The CDR3 DNA is TGCGCCAGCAGCTTCGACCGGGACAGGGCATGGTCCGGGGAGCTGTTTTTT. Its translation is CASSFDRDRAWSGELFF.

In DNA form, the CDR3 reads TGCGCCAGCAGTGATCAGGACAAATTCACCGGGGAGCTGTTTTTT. The encoded protein is CASSDQDKFTGELFF. The chain is built from TRBV10-1 and TRBJ2-2; D possibly corresponds to TRBD1 (5 bases). Germline CDR1 WNHNN, CDR2 SYGVQD (reference sequence). This CDR3 spans 15 amino acids. Trimming took 3 bases from V and 4 from J, leaving 12 bases between them.

J is TRBJ1-5 and V is TRBV4-2; 10 nucleotides agree with TRBD1. V was clipped by 5 bases and J by 4 bases; unmatched bases: 5. CDR1 is LGHNA and CDR2 is YNFKEQ in the germline V gene. The length of the CDR3 is 15 residues. The CDR3 DNA reads as TGTGCCAGCAGCATACGGGACAGGGGAAATCAGCCCCAGCATTTT. Protein sequence: CASSIRDRGNQPQHF.

The V and J genes are TRBV12-3 or TRBV12-4 and TRBJ1-2; D unclear. This CDR3 is 12 amino acids long. Trimming cost V 6 bases and J 6 bases, with 11 bases left between them. The CDR3 loop is CASRGDPNGYTF. The CDR3 nucleotides read TGTGCCAGCAGGGGAGACCCAAATGGCTACACCTTC.

The CDR3 region is CASSIGFGFYEQYF. The CDR3 nucleotides read TGTGCCAGTAGTATCGGTTTCGGTTTCTACGAGCAGTACTTC. The J gene is TRBJ2-7, the V gene TRBV19; D remains unclear. Germline V CDR1 and CDR2: LNHDA, SQIVND (reference sequence). Trimming removed 3 bases from V and 3 bases from J, with 12 bases in between. The CDR3 has 14 amino acids.

This clone was seen just once. In nucleotides, the CDR3 is TGCAGTGCTATTGAGGGGGCAGCGTACACTGAAGCTTTCTTT. It codes for CSAIEGAAYTEAFF. This chain links TRBV20-1 with TRBJ1-1; 7 positions agree with TRBD1. Germline trimming cut 4 bases from V and 3 bases from J; bases unmatched to any gene: 8. This CDR3 region has 14 residues. The V gene's germline CDR1 is DFQATT and CDR2 SNEGSKA (reference sequence).